The T cell receptor (beta chain) under discussion was sequenced for a study of post-analysis software for immune sequencing data. Study findings and constraints: With F measure, samples from one preparation batch clustered together strongly. Diversity measured as normalized Chao1 was significantly lower in multiple sclerosis patients than in controls. In patients, TRBV5-6, TRBV5-1 and TRBV20-1 belonged to four or five TRBV segments found more frequently than in controls.

The V gene's germline CDR1 is LNHNV and CDR2 YYDKDF (reference sequence). The CDR3 is 14 amino acids. V lost 0 bases to trimming and J lost 9 bases, with 14 bases between them. Notes on this clonotype: No antigen is known for it.

Each TCR beta cDNA library carried unique molecular identifiers. TCRdb reprocessed the PCR reads via MiXCR and lists one record per CDR3 protein. The sample has about 820,000 distinct CDR3 sequences, roughly 50% seen once; the top ten hold roughly 4.4%. The chain couples TRBV15 to TRBJ1-2; D is uncertain. This receptor was obtained from a girl between 10 and 17 years old with multiple sclerosis. Sample: blood. Written as DNA, the CDR3 is TGTGCCACCAGCAGAGAGATCGAACGGGATCGCTACACCTTC. Translating gives CATSREIERDRYTF.